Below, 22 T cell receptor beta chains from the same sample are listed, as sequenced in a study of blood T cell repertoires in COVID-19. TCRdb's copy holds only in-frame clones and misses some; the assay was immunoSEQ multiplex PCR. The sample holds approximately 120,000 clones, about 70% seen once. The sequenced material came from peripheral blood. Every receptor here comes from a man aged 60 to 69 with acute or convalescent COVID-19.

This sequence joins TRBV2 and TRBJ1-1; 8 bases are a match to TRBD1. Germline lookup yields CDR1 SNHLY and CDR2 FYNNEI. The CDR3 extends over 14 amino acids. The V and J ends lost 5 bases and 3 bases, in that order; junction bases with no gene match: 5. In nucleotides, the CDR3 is TGTGCCAGCAGTCTGCGGACAGGGCACACTGAAGCTTTCTTT. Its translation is CASSLRTGHTEAFF.

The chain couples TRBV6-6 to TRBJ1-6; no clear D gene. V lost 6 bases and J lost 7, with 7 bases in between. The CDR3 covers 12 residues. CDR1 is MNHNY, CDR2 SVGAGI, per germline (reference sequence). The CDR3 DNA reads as TGTGCCAGCAGGGAACAGAATTCACCCCTCCACTTT. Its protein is CASREQNSPLHF.

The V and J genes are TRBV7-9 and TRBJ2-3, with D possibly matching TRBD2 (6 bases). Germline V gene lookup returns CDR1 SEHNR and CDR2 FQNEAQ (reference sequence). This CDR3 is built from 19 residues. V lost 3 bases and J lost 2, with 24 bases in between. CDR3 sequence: CASSFPRELSGFFTDTQYF. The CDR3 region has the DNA TGTGCCAGCAGCTTCCCCCGGGAGCTCAGTGGGTTTTTCACAGATACGCAGTATTTT.

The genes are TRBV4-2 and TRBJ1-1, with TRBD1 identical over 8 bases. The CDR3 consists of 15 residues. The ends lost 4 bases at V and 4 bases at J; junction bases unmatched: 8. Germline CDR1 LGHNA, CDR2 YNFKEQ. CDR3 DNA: TGTGCCAGCAGCCGCAGCGGACAGGGTAGCACTGAAGCTTTCTTT. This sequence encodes CASSRSGQGSTEAFF.

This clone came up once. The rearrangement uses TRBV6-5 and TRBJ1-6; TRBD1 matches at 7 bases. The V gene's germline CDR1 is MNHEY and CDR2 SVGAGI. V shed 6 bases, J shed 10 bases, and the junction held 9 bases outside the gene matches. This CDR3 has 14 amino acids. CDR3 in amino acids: CASSVTGQGSPLHF. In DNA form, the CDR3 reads TGTGCCAGCAGCGTGACAGGGCAGGGATCACCCCTCCACTTT.

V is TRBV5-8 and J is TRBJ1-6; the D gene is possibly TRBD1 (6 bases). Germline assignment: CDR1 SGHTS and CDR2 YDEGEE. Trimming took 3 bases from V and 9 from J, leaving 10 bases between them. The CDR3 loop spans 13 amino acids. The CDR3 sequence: CASSSRTVSPLHF. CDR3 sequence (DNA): TGTGCCAGCAGCTCCCGGACAGTTTCACCCCTCCACTTT.

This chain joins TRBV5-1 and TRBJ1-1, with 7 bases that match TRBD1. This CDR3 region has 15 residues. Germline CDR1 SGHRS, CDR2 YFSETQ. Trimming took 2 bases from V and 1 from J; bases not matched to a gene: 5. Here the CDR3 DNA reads TGCGCCAGCAGCTTTAAGGGGGCAGAGAACACTGAAGCTTTCTTT. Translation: CASSFKGAENTEAFF.

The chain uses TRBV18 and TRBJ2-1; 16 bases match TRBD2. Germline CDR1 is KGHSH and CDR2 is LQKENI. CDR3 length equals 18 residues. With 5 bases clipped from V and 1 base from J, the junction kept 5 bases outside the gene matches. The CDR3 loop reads CASSAGTSGRDSYNEQFF. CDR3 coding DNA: TGTGCCAGCTCAGCCGGGACTAGCGGGAGGGATTCCTACAATGAGCAGTTCTTC.

The CDR3 region has the DNA TGTGCCAGCAGTAACAGGAACACTGAAGCTTTCTTT. This sequence encodes CASSNRNTEAFF. This chain links TRBV6-5 with TRBJ1-1; D not certain. Trimming removed 5 bases from V and 1 base from J, with 5 bases in between. The CDR3 runs 12 residues. CDR1 is MNHEY, CDR2 SVGAGI, per germline.

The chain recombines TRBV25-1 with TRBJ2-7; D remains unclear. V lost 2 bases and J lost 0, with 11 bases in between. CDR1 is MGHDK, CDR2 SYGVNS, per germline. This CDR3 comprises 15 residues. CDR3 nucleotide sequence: TGTGCCAGCAGTGAAGGGCTCTTGAGCTCCTACGAGCAGTACTTC. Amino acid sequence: CASSEGLLSSYEQYF.

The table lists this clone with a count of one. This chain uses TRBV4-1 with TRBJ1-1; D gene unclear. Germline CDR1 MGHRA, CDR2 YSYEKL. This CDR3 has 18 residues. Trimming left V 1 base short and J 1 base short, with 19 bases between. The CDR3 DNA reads TGCGCCAGCAGCCAAGCTTCAGGCCGAGGGAGTAGGAACACTGAAGCTTTCTTT. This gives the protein CASSQASGRGSRNTEAFF.

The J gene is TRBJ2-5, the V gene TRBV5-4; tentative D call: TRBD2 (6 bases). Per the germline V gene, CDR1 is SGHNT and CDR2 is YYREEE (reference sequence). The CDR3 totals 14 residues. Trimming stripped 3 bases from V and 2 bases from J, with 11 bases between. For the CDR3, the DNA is TGTGCCAGCAGCTCTGGGACTGTGCAAGAGACCCAGTACTTC. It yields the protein CASSSGTVQETQYF.

The CDR3 spells CASSVVTDTQYF. DNA for the CDR3: TGTGCCAGCAGCGTAGTAACAGATACGCAGTATTTT. The V gene is TRBV9, the J gene TRBJ2-3, with no clear D. The CDR3 runs 12 residues. V lost 0 bases, J lost 3 bases, and 2 bases lay in between. The germline V gene encodes CDR1 SGDLS and CDR2 YYNGEE.

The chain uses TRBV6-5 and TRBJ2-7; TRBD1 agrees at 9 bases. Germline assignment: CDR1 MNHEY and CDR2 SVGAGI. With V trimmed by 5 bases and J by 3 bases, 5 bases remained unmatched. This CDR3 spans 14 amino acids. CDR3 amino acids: CASSKTGGGYEQYF. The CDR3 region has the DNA TGTGCCAGCAGTAAAACAGGGGGCGGCTACGAGCAGTACTTC.

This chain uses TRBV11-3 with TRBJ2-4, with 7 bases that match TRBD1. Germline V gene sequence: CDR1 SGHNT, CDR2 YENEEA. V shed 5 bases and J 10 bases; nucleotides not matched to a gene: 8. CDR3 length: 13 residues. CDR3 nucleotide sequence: TGTGCCAGCAGCCCCGGACAGGTTAATATTCAGTACTTC. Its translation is CASSPGQVNIQYF.

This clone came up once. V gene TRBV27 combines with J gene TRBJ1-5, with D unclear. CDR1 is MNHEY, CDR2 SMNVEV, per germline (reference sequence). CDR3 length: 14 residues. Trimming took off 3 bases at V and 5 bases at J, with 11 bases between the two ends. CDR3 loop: CASSFSFPDQPQHF. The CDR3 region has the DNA TGTGCCAGCAGTTTCTCTTTCCCCGATCAGCCCCAGCATTTT.

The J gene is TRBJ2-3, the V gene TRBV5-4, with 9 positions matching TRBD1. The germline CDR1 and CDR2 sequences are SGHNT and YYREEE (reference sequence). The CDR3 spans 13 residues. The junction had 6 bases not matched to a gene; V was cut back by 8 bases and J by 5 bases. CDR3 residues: CASTGQGRDTQYF. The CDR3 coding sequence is TGTGCCAGTACGGGACAGGGCAGAGATACGCAGTATTTT.

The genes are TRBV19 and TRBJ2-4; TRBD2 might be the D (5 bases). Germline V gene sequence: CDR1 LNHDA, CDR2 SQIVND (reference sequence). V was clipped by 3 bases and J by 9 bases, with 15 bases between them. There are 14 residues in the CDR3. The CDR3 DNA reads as TGTGCCAGTAGTATGCTAGGCGGGTCGGGCATTCAGTACTTC. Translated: CASSMLGGSGIQYF.

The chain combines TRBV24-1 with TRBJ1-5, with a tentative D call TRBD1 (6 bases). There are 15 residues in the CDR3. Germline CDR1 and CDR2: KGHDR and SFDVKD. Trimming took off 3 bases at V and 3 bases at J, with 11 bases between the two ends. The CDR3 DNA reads TGTGCCACCAGTGATCGGGGGGCGAACAATCAGCCCCAGCATTTT. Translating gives CATSDRGANNQPQHF.

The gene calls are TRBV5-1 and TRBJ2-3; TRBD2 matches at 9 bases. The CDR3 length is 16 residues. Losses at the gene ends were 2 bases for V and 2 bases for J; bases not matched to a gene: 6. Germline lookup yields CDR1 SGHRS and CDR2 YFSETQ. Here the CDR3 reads CASSFGRGGSTDTQYF. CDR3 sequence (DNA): TGCGCCAGCAGCTTCGGGCGGGGGGGCTCCACAGATACGCAGTATTTT.

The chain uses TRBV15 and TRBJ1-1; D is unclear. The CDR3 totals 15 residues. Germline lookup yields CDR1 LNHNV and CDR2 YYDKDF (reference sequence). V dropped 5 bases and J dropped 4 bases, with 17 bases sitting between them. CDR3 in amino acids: CATSRSGGLGTEAFF. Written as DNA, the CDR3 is TGTGCCACCAGCCGGTCTGGCGGATTGGGCACTGAAGCTTTCTTT.

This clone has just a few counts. The CDR3 is CATSESDRARGYTF. The CDR3 DNA reads as TGTGCCACCAGTGAATCCGACAGGGCACGAGGCTACACCTTC. The rearrangement links TRBV24-1 to TRBJ1-2; 7 bases align to TRBD1. The CDR3 totals 14 residues. The V and J ends lost 4 bases and 8 bases, in that order; junction bases with no gene match: 9. CDR1 and CDR2 (germline): KGHDR, SFDVKD.